A selection of T cell receptor beta chains follows, all from one sample in a study of Ad26.COV2.S vaccination and SARS-CoV-2 variants. Generated by immunoSEQ multiplex PCR, the TCRdb table keeps only in-frame clones and is missing some. The sample lists 350,000 to 500,000 clones; less than 95% were seen once. Here the sequenced sample was peripheral blood, taken in a trial of Ad26.COV2.S vaccine versus placebo. These receptors all come from a person aged 18-60 years who received the Ad26.COV2.S COVID-19 vaccine or a placebo. Both conserved end residues are part of each CDR3. A D gene is named only where the DNA matches it firmly. A row's size may be missing; if present it is once, few, many or a size class.

clone size,J gene,V gene,D gene,CDR3 DNA,CDR3 protein
-,TRBJ2-5,TRBV7-3,TRBD1,TGTGCCAGCAGCTTGACAGGGGGAAGGGAAGAGACCCAGTACTTC,CASSLTGGREETQYF
-,TRBJ2-5,TRBV7-2,TRBD1,TGTGCCAGCAGCCGGGACAGACAAGAGACCCAGTACTTC,CASSRDRQETQYF
once,TRBJ1-2,TRBV20-1,-,TGCAGTGCTAGTAACCGGGACACCTATCCGCGGAACTATGGCTACACCTTC,CSASNRDTYPRNYGYTF
-,TRBJ2-2,TRBV5-5,TRBD2,TGTGCCAGCAGCTTGACTAGCGGGAACACCGGGGAGCTGTTTTTT,CASSLTSGNTGELFF
-,TRBJ2-1,TRBV7-2,TRBD1,TGTGCCAGCAGGAACAGGGGAAATGAGCAGTTCTTC,CASRNRGNEQFF
-,TRBJ2-3,TRBV7-3,-,TGTGCCAGCAGCTCAGGGCTCGGGAGAGATACGCAGTATTTT,CASSSGLGRDTQYF
-,TRBJ2-3,TRBV7-9,TRBD1,TGTGCCAGCAGCTTAACGGGACAGGGGGCTGGAGATACGCAGTATTTT,CASSLTGQGAGDTQYF
-,TRBJ2-7,TRBV11-2,-,TGTGCCAGCAGCTTAGAAGTCTGGTTGGGTGGCGCAGCCCGGGGCTACGAGCAGTACTTC,CASSLEVWLGGAARGYEQYF
-,TRBJ1-1,TRBV15,-,TGTGCCACCAGCAGAGAATATAGGATCACTGAAGCTTTCTTT,CATSREYRITEAFF
-,TRBJ2-7,TRBV13,TRBD1,TGTGCCAGCAGCACCGGGACAGGGATCTACGAGCAGTACTTC,CASSTGTGIYEQYF
-,TRBJ2-1,TRBV5-1,-,TGCGCCAGCAGCCAGGTCTCTAGCCCGAGAGGCTATGAGCAGTTCTTC,CASSQVSSPRGYEQFF
once,TRBJ1-2,TRBV7-9,-,TGTGCCAGCAGCAAAGAGGGCTACACCTTC,CASSKEGYTF
-,TRBJ1-2,TRBV20-1,-,TGCAGTGCTAGATTTGGCTATGGCTACACCTTC,CSARFGYGYTF
-,TRBJ1-1,TRBV5-6,-,TGTGCCAGCAGCTTCGGGTCGGGACGTTGGAACACTGAAGCTTTCTTT,CASSFGSGRWNTEAFF
-,TRBJ2-2,TRBV28,-,TGTGCCAGCAGTTTATTACAGGGGAGCGGGGACACCGGGGAGCTGTTTTTT,CASSLLQGSGDTGELFF
-,TRBJ2-2,TRBV7-6,TRBD1,TGTGCCAGCAGCTTATCGGGACAGGGGGCTACGAACACCGGGGAGCTGTTTTTT,CASSLSGQGATNTGELFF
-,TRBJ1-6,TRBV5-1,-,TGCGCCAGCAGCTTGTGGGCAGGAAGCTCCTATAATTCACCCCTCCACTTT,CASSLWAGSSYNSPLHF
-,TRBJ2-7,TRBV28,TRBD2,TGTGCCAGCAGTTTACCCACGTTCCCCCTAGCGGGAGGGGGCTACGAGCAGTACTTC,CASSLPTFPLAGGGYEQYF
-,TRBJ2-7,TRBV28,-,TGTGCCAGCAGCTATACAGGAATAGGGGGGGGCTACGAGCAGTACTTC,CASSYTGIGGGYEQYF
-,TRBJ2-7,TRBV6-6,TRBD1,TGTGCCAGCAGTTACGCCGGGACAGGGGGGAACGAGCAGTACTTC,CASSYAGTGGNEQYF
few,TRBJ2-7,TRBV14,-,TGTGCCAGCAGCCGACAAGGGTGGGAGCAGTACTTC,CASSRQGWEQYF
-,TRBJ2-1,TRBV7-9,-,TGTGCCAGCAGCTTGGAGACAGGTGAGCAGTTCTTC,CASSLETGEQFF
-,TRBJ1-5,TRBV28,TRBD1,TGTGCCAGCTTGGGACAGAATCAGCCCCAGCATTTT,CASLGQNQPQHF
-,TRBJ2-3,TRBV18,-,TGTGCCAGCGGGCGGTTAAGTAGCACAGATACGCAGTATTTT,CASGRLSSTDTQYF
-,TRBJ2-3,TRBV7-2,-,TGTGCCAGCAGCTTAGGAGTAGGGTTTAGCACAGATACGCAGTATTTT,CASSLGVGFSTDTQYF
-,TRBJ2-7,TRBV18,TRBD2,TGTGCCAGCTCACCCGGGACTAGCGGAGCCTACGAGCAGTACTTC,CASSPGTSGAYEQYF
-,TRBJ1-2,TRBV21-1,-,TGTGCCAGCAGCAAAGGACAGGGGAGCTATGGCTACACCTTC,CASSKGQGSYGYTF
-,TRBJ2-1,TRBV10-3,TRBD1,TGTGCCATCACCGGGGACAGCCGGGCTTCCTACAATGAGCAGTTCTTC,CAITGDSRASYNEQFF
-,TRBJ2-5,TRBV6-5,-,TGTGCCAGCAGCCCCAGGGGGGAGCCCCAAGAGACCCAGTACTTC,CASSPRGEPQETQYF
-,TRBJ2-1,TRBV29-1,-,TGCAGCGTTGAAGGTCCGGAGAGCTCCTACAATGAGCAGTTCTTC,CSVEGPESSYNEQFF
-,TRBJ1-5,TRBV2,TRBD1,TGTGCCAGCAGTGAGGTATATCAGACAGGGGGTGGAAATCAGCCCCAGCATTTT,CASSEVYQTGGGNQPQHF
-,TRBJ1-6,TRBV30,-,TGTGCCTGGAGCGCTACATCAGGGGCCAATTCACCCCTCCACTTT,CAWSATSGANSPLHF
-,TRBJ2-2,TRBV24-1,-,TGTGCCACCAGTGAACGGGACCCTCGTAGAACCGGGGAGCTGTTTTTT,CATSERDPRRTGELFF
-,TRBJ2-5,TRBV7-9,TRBD1,TGTGCCAGCAGCAAGGACAGGGCGAGGGGGACCCAGTACTTC,CASSKDRARGTQYF
-,TRBJ1-1,TRBV27,-,TGTGCCAGCAGTCCCGGACGGGGTACAATTAGAGCTTTCTTT,CASSPGRGTIRAFF
-,TRBJ1-5,TRBV5-4,-,TGTGCCAGCAGCGCCGGGATCCAAAATCAGCCCCAGCATTTT,CASSAGIQNQPQHF
-,TRBJ2-4,TRBV5-6,-,TGTGCCAGCAGCTTCCGGGGGACCCTAGCCAAAAACATTCAGTACTTC,CASSFRGTLAKNIQYF
-,TRBJ2-2,TRBV29-1,-,TGCAGCGTTGAATGGATGGCGGGAACCCGCGGCACCGGGGAGCTGTTTTTT,CSVEWMAGTRGTGELFF
-,TRBJ1-3,TRBV13,-,TGTGCCAGCAGCCCCAGGGGCGGAGACTCTGGAAACACCATATATTTT,CASSPRGGDSGNTIYF
-,TRBJ2-1,TRBV2,-,TGTGCCAGCAGGGGGGGACAGACTTCCTACAATGAGCAGTTCTTC,CASRGGQTSYNEQFF
-,TRBJ1-1,TRBV18,-,TGTGCCAGCTCAGCGACGGGGGGCGGGTCTGAAGCTTTCTTT,CASSATGGGSEAFF
-,TRBJ1-1,TRBV27,-,TGTGCCAGCAGTCCGACAGTTGGCACTGAAGCTTTCTTT,CASSPTVGTEAFF
-,TRBJ2-3,TRBV11-1,TRBD2,TGTGCCAGCAGTCGAAGCGGGAGGATGGGCACAGATACGCAGTATTTT,CASSRSGRMGTDTQYF
-,TRBJ2-3,TRBV9,-,TGTGCCAGCAGCGTAGTAGGGGGCGAGGAGGGCAGCTTTGGAACAGATACGCAGTATTTT,CASSVVGGEEGSFGTDTQYF
-,TRBJ2-3,TRBV6-2/TRBV6-3,TRBD2,TGTGCCAGCAGTCCCTCCGGGACTAGCGGGAGCCCTAGCACAGATACGCAGTATTTT,CASSPSGTSGSPSTDTQYF
-,TRBJ2-7,TRBV13,TRBD1,TGTGCCAGCAGCCCAGTGGACAGGGAAAGGCCCTACGAGCAGTACTTC,CASSPVDRERPYEQYF
-,TRBJ1-2,TRBV5-1,TRBD1,TGCGCCAGCAGCGCAACACAGGGGGTCTATGGCTACACCTTC,CASSATQGVYGYTF
-,TRBJ2-3,TRBV4-2,TRBD1,TGTGCCAGCAGCCGGGACAGAAGGGTAGATACGCAGTATTTT,CASSRDRRVDTQYF
-,TRBJ2-1,TRBV7-2,TRBD2,TGTGCCAGCAGCCCCGGACTAGCGGGGGAGCAGTTCTTC,CASSPGLAGEQFF
-,TRBJ1-2,TRBV2,-,TGTGCCAGCAGTGAGGGAGGGGTGGCCCTTGCTGGCTACACCTTC,CASSEGGVALAGYTF